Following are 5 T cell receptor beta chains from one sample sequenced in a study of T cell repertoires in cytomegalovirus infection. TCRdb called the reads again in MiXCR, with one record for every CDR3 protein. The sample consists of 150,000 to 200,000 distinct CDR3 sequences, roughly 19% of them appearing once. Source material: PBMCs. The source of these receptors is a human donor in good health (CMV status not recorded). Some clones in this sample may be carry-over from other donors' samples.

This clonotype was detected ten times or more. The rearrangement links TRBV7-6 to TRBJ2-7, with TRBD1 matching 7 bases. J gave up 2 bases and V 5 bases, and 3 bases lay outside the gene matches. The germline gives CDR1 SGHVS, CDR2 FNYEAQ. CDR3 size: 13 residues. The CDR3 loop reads CASSRDRAYEQYF. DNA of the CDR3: TGTGCCAGCAGCCGCGACAGGGCCTACGAGCAGTACTTC.

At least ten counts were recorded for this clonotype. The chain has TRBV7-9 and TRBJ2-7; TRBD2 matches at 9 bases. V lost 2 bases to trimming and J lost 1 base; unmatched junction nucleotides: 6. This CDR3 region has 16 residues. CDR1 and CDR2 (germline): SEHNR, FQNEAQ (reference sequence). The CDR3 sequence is CASSLYLAGLSYEQYF. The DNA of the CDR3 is TGTGCCAGCAGCTTATATCTAGCGGGACTATCCTACGAGCAGTACTTC.

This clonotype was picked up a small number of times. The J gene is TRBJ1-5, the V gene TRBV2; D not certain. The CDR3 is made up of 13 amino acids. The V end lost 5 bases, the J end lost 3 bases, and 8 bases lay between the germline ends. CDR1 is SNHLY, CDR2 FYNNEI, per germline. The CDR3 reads CASSSDLNQPQHF. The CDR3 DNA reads TGTGCCAGCAGTTCCGATCTCAATCAGCCCCAGCATTTT.

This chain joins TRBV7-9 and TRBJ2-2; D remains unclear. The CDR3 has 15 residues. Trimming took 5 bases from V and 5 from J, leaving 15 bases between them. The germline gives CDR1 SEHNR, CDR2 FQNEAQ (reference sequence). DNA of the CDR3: TGTGCCAGCAGCCCCCGGGTGGCCCTGACCGGGGAGCTGTTTTTT. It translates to CASSPRVALTGELFF.

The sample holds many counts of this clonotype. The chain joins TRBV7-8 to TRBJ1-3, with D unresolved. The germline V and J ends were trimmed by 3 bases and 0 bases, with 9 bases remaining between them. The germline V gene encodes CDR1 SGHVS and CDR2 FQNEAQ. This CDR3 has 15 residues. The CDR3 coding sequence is TGTGCCAGCAGCTTTTCACCAACCTCTGGAAACACCATATATTTT. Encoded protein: CASSFSPTSGNTIYF.